This T cell receptor (beta chain) stems from a study of long-term antiretroviral therapy in people with HIV. Regarding the study as a whole: Relative to control repertoires, HIV repertoires exhibited narrower CDR3 length ranges.

Trimming at V came to 1 base and at J to 6 bases, leaving 11 bases not matched to a gene. Looked up from germline, CDR1 is LGHNA and CDR2 is YSLEER. This CDR3 spans 17 amino acids. Survey-level immunoSEQ v3.0 assays were run. This table comes from immunoSEQ multiplex PCR, and its TCRdb copy is limited to in-frame clones, with some not included. The sample gives around 23,000 clones, 81% of which show up once; 15% to 20% is in the top ten. Of note for this clone: Its antigen is currently unknown.

This clonotype originated in a woman under 30 with HIV. This chain connects TRBV4-3 to TRBJ2-3; 9 bases agree with TRBD2. The specimen comprised unsorted PBMCs, sampled at the start of antiretroviral therapy, before treatment. The CDR3 reads CASSQGPSGTLMDTQYF. Written as DNA, the CDR3 is TGCGCCAGCAGCCAAGGTCCTAGCGGGACACTAATGGATACGCAGTATTTT.